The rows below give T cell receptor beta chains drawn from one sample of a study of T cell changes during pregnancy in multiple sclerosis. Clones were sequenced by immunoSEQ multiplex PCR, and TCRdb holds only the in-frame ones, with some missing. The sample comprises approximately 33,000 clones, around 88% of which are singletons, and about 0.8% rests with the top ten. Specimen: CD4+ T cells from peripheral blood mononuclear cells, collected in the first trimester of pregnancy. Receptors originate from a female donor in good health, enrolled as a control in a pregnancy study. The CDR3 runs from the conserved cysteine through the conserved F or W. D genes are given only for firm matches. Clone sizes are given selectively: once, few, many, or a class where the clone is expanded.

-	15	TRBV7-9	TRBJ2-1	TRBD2	CASGGLAGASNEQFF	TGTGCCAGCGGGGGACTAGCGGGGGCCTCCAATGAGCAGTTCTTC
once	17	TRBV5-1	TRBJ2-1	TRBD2	CASSQMTSGGLYNEQFF	TGCGCCAGCAGCCAGATGACTAGCGGGGGACTCTACAATGAGCAGTTCTTC
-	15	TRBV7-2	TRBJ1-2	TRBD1	CASTRQGPSNYGYTF	TGTGCCAGCACCCGACAGGGGCCCTCCAACTATGGCTACACCTTC
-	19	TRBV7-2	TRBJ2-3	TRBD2	CASSPGGTSGGAGSDTQYF	TGTGCCAGCTCCCCGGGGGGGACTAGCGGGGGGGCGGGCTCAGATACGCAGTATTTT
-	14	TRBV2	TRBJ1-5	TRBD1	CASSGTGRHQPQHF	TGTGCCAGCAGTGGGACAGGGCGTCATCAGCCCCAGCATTTT
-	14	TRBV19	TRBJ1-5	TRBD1	CASSPGGRNQPQHF	TGTGCCAGTAGTCCAGGGGGTCGCAATCAGCCCCAGCATTTT
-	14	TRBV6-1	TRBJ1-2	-	CAIRIGAGIGGYTF	TGTGCCATCCGTATAGGGGCGGGGATAGGAGGCTACACCTTC
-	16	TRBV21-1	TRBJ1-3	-	CASTILTDPPGNTIYF	TGTGCCAGCACCATTTTGACAGACCCTCCTGGAAACACCATATATTTT
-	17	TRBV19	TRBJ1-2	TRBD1	CASSIGGGQGANYGYTF	TGTGCCAGTAGTATAGGGGGAGGACAGGGTGCAAACTATGGCTACACCTTC
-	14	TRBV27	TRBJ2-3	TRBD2	CASSTSGVQDTQYF	TGTGCCAGCAGTACTAGCGGGGTGCAAGATACGCAGTATTTT
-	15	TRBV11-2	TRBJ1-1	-	CASSLDGGGTSEAFF	TGTGCCAGCAGCTTAGATGGCGGGGGTACGAGTGAAGCTTTCTTT
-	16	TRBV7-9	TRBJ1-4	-	CASSSGTTIRGEKLFF	TGTGCCAGCAGCTCCGGGACAACTATCCGGGGTGAAAAACTGTTTTTT
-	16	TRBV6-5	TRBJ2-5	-	CASSYGRERGLGTQYF	TGTGCCAGCAGTTACGGCCGGGAGAGAGGTTTAGGGACCCAGTACTTC
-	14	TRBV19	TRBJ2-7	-	CASSYGEVSYEQYF	TGTGCCAGTAGTTACGGGGAAGTTTCCTACGAGCAGTACTTC
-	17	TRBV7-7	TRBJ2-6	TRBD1	CASSPGQGRPGANVLTF	TGTGCCAGCAGCCCAGGACAGGGGCGACCTGGGGCCAACGTCCTGACTTTC
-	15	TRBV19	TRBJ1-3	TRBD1	CASSIGTGGGNTIYF	TGTGCCAGTAGTATCGGGACAGGGGGTGGAAACACCATATATTTT
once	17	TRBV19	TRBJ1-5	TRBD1	CASSLGTGVYSNQPQHF	TGTGCCAGTAGTTTGGGGACAGGGGTCTATAGCAATCAGCCCCAGCATTTT
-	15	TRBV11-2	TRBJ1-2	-	CASSLETTPNYGYTF	TGTGCCAGCAGCTTAGAGACAACCCCCAACTATGGCTACACCTTC
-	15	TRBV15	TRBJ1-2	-	CATSREGGSNYGYTF	TGTGCCACCAGCAGAGAGGGGGGTAGCAACTATGGCTACACCTTC
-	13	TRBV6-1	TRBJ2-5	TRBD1	CASSVGQGMTQYF	TGTGCCAGCAGTGTGGGACAGGGAATGACCCAGTACTTC
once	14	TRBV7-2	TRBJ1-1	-	CASSLGQANTEAFF	TGTGCCAGCAGCTTAGGCCAAGCGAACACTGAAGCTTTCTTT
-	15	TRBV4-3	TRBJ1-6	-	CASSNRGAGNSPLHF	TGCGCCAGCAGCAACCGCGGGGCAGGCAATTCACCCCTCCACTTT
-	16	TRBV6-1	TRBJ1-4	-	CASSEQPQVQNEKLFF	TGTGCCAGCAGTGAACAGCCACAGGTTCAGAATGAAAAACTGTTTTTT
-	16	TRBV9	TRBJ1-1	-	CASSVTAGDRNTEAFF	TGTGCCAGCAGCGTAACGGCAGGGGATCGGAACACTGAAGCTTTCTTT
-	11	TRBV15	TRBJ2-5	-	CATSSIETQYF	TGTGCCACCAGCAGTATTGAGACCCAGTACTTC
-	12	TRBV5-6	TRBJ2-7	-	CASSRSGYEQYF	TGTGCCAGCAGCCGATCGGGTTACGAGCAGTACTTC
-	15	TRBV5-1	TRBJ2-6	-	CASRDFSSGANVLTF	TGCGCCAGCAGAGATTTTAGCTCTGGGGCCAACGTCCTGACTTTC
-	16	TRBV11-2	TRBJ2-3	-	CASSLVLYRAPDTQYF	TGTGCCAGCAGCTTAGTCTTGTACAGGGCCCCAGATACGCAGTATTTT
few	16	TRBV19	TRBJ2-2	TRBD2	CASSIRTSERSGELFF	TGTGCCAGTAGTATTCGGACTAGCGAGAGGTCTGGGGAGCTGTTTTTT
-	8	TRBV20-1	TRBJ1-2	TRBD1	CSDRGVSF	TGCAGTGACAGGGGAGTTTCCTTC
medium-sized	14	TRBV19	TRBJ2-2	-	CASSSRVVTGELFF	TGTGCCAGTTCCAGCAGGGTGGTCACCGGGGAGCTGTTTTTT
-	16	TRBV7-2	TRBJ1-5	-	CASSLMVARAAQPQHF	TGTGCCAGCAGCTTAATGGTAGCCAGGGCGGCTCAGCCCCAGCATTTT
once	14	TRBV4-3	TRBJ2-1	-	CASSQDTSRNEQFF	TGCGCCAGCAGCCAAGATACCAGTCGCAACGAGCAGTTCTTC
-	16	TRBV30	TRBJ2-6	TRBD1	CAWSGGGGSGANVLTF	TGTGCCTGGAGTGGAGGGGGCGGCTCTGGGGCCAACGTCCTGACTTTC
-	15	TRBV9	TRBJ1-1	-	CASSVSGQGLTEAFF	TGTGCCAGCAGCGTCTCGGGGCAGGGGTTAACTGAAGCTTTCTTT
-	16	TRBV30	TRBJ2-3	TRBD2	CAWSAPSGGTTDTQYF	TGTGCCTGGAGTGCCCCTAGCGGGGGTACCACAGATACGCAGTATTTT
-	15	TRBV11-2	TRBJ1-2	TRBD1	CASSKTGQTLYGYTF	TGTGCCAGCAGCAAAACGGGACAGACCTTATATGGCTACACCTTC
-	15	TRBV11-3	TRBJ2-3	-	CASSLRQEGTDTQYF	TGTGCCAGCAGCTTAAGGCAGGAGGGGACAGATACGCAGTATTTT
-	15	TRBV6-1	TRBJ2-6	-	CASSDRHAGANVLTF	TGTGCCAGCAGTGACAGACACGCTGGGGCCAACGTCCTGACTTTC
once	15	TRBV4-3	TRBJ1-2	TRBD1	CASSQQTGDLYGYTF	TGCGCCAGCAGCCAACAGACAGGGGACCTCTATGGCTACACCTTC
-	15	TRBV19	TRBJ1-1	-	CATSSAGGLGTEAFF	TGTGCCACTTCCTCGGCGGGGGGATTGGGCACTGAAGCTTTCTTT
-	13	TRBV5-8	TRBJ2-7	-	CASSRTLAHEQYF	TGTGCCAGCAGCCGGACATTAGCCCACGAGCAGTACTTC
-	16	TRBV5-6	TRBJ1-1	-	CASSWGGVTGETEAFF	TGTGCCAGCAGCTGGGGGGGAGTAACGGGTGAGACTGAAGCTTTCTTT
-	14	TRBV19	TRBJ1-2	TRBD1	CASSMRQGDYGYTF	TGTGCCAGTAGTATGAGACAGGGAGACTATGGCTACACCTTC
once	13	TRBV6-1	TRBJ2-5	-	CASRTGFSETQYF	TGTGCCAGCCGCACGGGGTTTAGCGAGACCCAGTACTTC
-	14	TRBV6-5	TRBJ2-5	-	CASSYSLGGETQYF	TGTGCCAGCAGTTACTCCCTCGGGGGAGAGACCCAGTACTTC
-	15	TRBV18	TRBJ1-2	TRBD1	CASSDRDRGWNGYTF	TGTGCCAGCTCAGACCGGGACAGGGGTTGGAATGGCTACACCTTC
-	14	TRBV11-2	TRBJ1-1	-	CASSPRRGNTEAFF	TGTGCCAGCAGCCCCAGAAGGGGGAACACTGAAGCTTTCTTT
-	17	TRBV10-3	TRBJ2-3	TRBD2	CAISESSLAGGGDTQYF	TGTGCCATCAGTGAGTCGTCCCTAGCGGGGGGAGGCGATACGCAGTATTTT
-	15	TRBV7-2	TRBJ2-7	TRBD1	CASSWTGLKAYEQYF	TGTGCCAGCAGCTGGACAGGGTTGAAAGCCTACGAGCAGTACTTC
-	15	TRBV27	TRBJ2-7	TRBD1	CASTATDRGPNEQYF	TGTGCCAGCACGGCTACTGACAGGGGGCCAAACGAGCAGTACTTC
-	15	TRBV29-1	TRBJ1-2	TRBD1	CSAPEPGQTNYGYTF	TGCAGCGCTCCGGAACCGGGACAGACTAACTATGGCTACACCTTC
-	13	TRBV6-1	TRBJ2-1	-	CASTSISYNEQFF	TGTGCCAGCACCTCTATCTCCTACAATGAGCAGTTCTTC
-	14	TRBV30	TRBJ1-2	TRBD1	CAWSVQGGIYGYTF	TGTGCCTGGAGTGTACAGGGGGGGATATATGGCTACACCTTC
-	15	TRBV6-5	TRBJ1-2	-	CASSYSNRQANGYTF	TGTGCCAGCAGTTACTCGAACCGACAGGCTAACGGCTACACCTTC
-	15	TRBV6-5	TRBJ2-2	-	CASSYSALRPGELFF	TGTGCCAGCAGTTACTCAGCTCTACGTCCTGGGGAGCTGTTTTTT
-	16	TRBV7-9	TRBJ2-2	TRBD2	CASTPRRGVNTGELFF	TGTGCCAGCACACCAAGGCGGGGGGTGAACACCGGGGAGCTGTTTTTT